These T cell receptor beta chains were read from a single sample in a study of cytomegalovirus exposure and HLA in healthy donors. Profiled with immunoSEQ multiplex PCR; TCRdb holds only in-frame clones, not every one. The sample records some 130,000 clones, roughly 78% being singletons. The source material was PBMCs. These receptors came from a man in his forties or fifties in good health and CMV-seronegative. CDR3s include the opening cysteine and the closing phenylalanine or tryptophan. A D gene is named only where the DNA matches it firmly. The size of a clone is reported for some rows only, either as once, few or many, or as a class for expanded clones.

abundance: -; j_gene: TRBJ1-2; d_gene: TRBD1; v_gene: TRBV5-1; CDR3aa: CASSLLAGGSYGYTF; CDR3nt: TGCGCCAGCAGCTTGTTGGCAGGGGGGAGCTATGGCTACACCTTC
abundance: few; j_gene: TRBJ1-1; d_gene: -; v_gene: TRBV6-5; CDR3aa: CASSGSRGGTEAFF; CDR3nt: TGTGCCAGCAGCGGCTCCCGGGGGGGAACTGAAGCTTTCTTT
abundance: -; j_gene: TRBJ2-1; d_gene: TRBD2; v_gene: TRBV27; CDR3aa: CASSLPPGTSGRTLEQFF; CDR3nt: TGTGCCAGCAGTCTCCCCCCCGGGACTAGCGGGAGAACCCTTGAGCAGTTCTTC
abundance: -; j_gene: TRBJ1-3; d_gene: -; v_gene: TRBV6-5; CDR3aa: CASSYSLRAGNTIYF; CDR3nt: TGTGCCAGCAGTTACTCACTCAGGGCTGGAAACACCATATATTTT
abundance: once; j_gene: TRBJ2-1; d_gene: TRBD2; v_gene: TRBV5-1; CDR3aa: CASSLAGGAYNEQFF; CDR3nt: TGCGCCAGCAGCTTGGCGGGAGGGGCCTACAATGAGCAGTTCTTC
abundance: -; j_gene: TRBJ1-5; d_gene: -; v_gene: TRBV5-1; CDR3aa: CASSLGAGVDQPQHF; CDR3nt: TGCGCCAGCAGCTTGGGGGCAGGGGTGGATCAGCCCCAGCATTTT
abundance: -; j_gene: TRBJ2-3; d_gene: -; v_gene: TRBV13; CDR3aa: CASSARDTYSTDTQYF; CDR3nt: TGTGCCAGCAGCGCCCGGGACACCTATAGCACAGATACGCAGTATTTT
abundance: -; j_gene: TRBJ1-4; d_gene: -; v_gene: TRBV5-1; CDR3aa: CASSLEGSTNEKLFF; CDR3nt: TGCGCCAGCAGCTTGGAGGGGTCGACTAATGAAAAACTGTTTTTT
abundance: -; j_gene: TRBJ2-3; d_gene: TRBD2; v_gene: TRBV9; CDR3aa: CASSARLAGGTDTQYF; CDR3nt: TGTGCCAGCAGCGCGAGACTAGCGGGAGGAACAGATACGCAGTATTTT
abundance: -; j_gene: TRBJ2-1; d_gene: -; v_gene: TRBV15; CDR3aa: CATSRQWGREQFF; CDR3nt: TGTGCCACCAGCAGACAATGGGGGCGTGAGCAGTTCTTC
abundance: -; j_gene: TRBJ1-5; d_gene: -; v_gene: TRBV5-1; CDR3aa: CASSLAGDQPQHF; CDR3nt: TGCGCCAGCAGCTTGGCAGGGGATCAGCCCCAGCATTTT
abundance: -; j_gene: TRBJ2-1; d_gene: TRBD1; v_gene: TRBV10-3; CDR3aa: CAIRPTGGSYNEQFF; CDR3nt: TGTGCCATCAGACCGACAGGGGGTTCCTACAATGAGCAGTTCTTC
abundance: -; j_gene: TRBJ2-3; d_gene: -; v_gene: TRBV7-6; CDR3aa: CASSPGTSTDTQYF; CDR3nt: TGTGCCAGCAGCCCTGGGACAAGCACAGATACGCAGTATTTT
abundance: -; j_gene: TRBJ2-7; d_gene: -; v_gene: TRBV5-1; CDR3aa: CASSLGHSGSRLYEQYF; CDR3nt: TGCGCCAGCAGCTTGGGGCATTCGGGAAGCCGACTTTACGAGCAGTACTTC
abundance: -; j_gene: TRBJ2-2; d_gene: -; v_gene: TRBV5-1; CDR3aa: CASGQGGTGELFF; CDR3nt: TGCGCCAGCGGGCAGGGAGGCACCGGGGAGCTGTTTTTT
abundance: -; j_gene: TRBJ1-2; d_gene: -; v_gene: TRBV6-5; CDR3aa: CASSYLGGLPNYGYTF; CDR3nt: TGTGCCAGCAGTTACTTGGGGGGGCTCCCTAACTATGGCTACACCTTC
abundance: -; j_gene: TRBJ2-2; d_gene: -; v_gene: TRBV5-8; CDR3aa: CASSPYNGNTGELFF; CDR3nt: TGTGCCAGCAGCCCCTATAACGGGAACACCGGGGAGCTGTTTTTT
abundance: -; j_gene: TRBJ2-3; d_gene: -; v_gene: TRBV5-1; CDR3aa: CASSPQGLLDTDTQYF; CDR3nt: TGCGCCAGCAGCCCCCAGGGACTTTTAGACACAGATACGCAGTATTTT
abundance: -; j_gene: TRBJ1-1; d_gene: -; v_gene: TRBV28; CDR3aa: CASSLRYTEAFF; CDR3nt: TGTGCCAGCAGTTTGAGGTACACTGAAGCTTTCTTT
abundance: -; j_gene: TRBJ2-7; d_gene: TRBD2; v_gene: TRBV2; CDR3aa: CASETSGTEQYF; CDR3nt: TGTGCCAGTGAGACTAGCGGGACCGAGCAGTACTTC
abundance: -; j_gene: TRBJ1-5; d_gene: -; v_gene: TRBV28; CDR3aa: CASSSQGWDQPQHF; CDR3nt: TGTGCCAGCTCGTCCCAGGGTTGGGATCAGCCCCAGCATTTT
abundance: -; j_gene: TRBJ2-1; d_gene: -; v_gene: TRBV7-2; CDR3aa: CASSLYGTPSLGNEQFF; CDR3nt: TGTGCCAGCAGCTTATACGGGACACCTAGTCTGGGCAATGAGCAGTTCTTC
abundance: -; j_gene: TRBJ2-3; d_gene: TRBD2; v_gene: TRBV7-3; CDR3aa: CASSLVAGANTQYF; CDR3nt: TGTGCCAGCAGCTTAGTAGCGGGAGCAAATACGCAGTATTTT
abundance: -; j_gene: TRBJ2-7; d_gene: TRBD1; v_gene: TRBV6-5; CDR3aa: CASRATGQSSYEQYF; CDR3nt: TGTGCCAGCAGAGCGACAGGGCAAAGCTCCTACGAGCAGTACTTC
abundance: once; j_gene: TRBJ2-5; d_gene: -; v_gene: TRBV7-2; CDR3aa: CASSPTYRVAETQYF; CDR3nt: TGTGCCAGCAGTCCGACGTACAGGGTCGCAGAGACCCAGTACTTC
abundance: -; j_gene: TRBJ1-2; d_gene: TRBD1; v_gene: TRBV2; CDR3aa: CASSYLQGSYGYTF; CDR3nt: TGTGCCAGCAGTTACTTACAGGGGAGCTATGGCTACACCTTC
abundance: few; j_gene: TRBJ2-7; d_gene: TRBD2; v_gene: TRBV4-1; CDR3aa: CASSPISTGLAGGKSYEQYF; CDR3nt: TGCGCCAGCAGCCCGATCAGCACGGGACTAGCGGGGGGGAAGTCCTACGAGCAGTACTTC
abundance: few; j_gene: TRBJ2-3; d_gene: -; v_gene: TRBV9; CDR3aa: CASSVRASGGGGDTQYF; CDR3nt: TGTGCCAGCAGCGTCAGGGCTAGCGGAGGGGGAGGAGATACGCAGTATTTT
abundance: few; j_gene: TRBJ2-7; d_gene: TRBD2; v_gene: TRBV5-6; CDR3aa: CASSETGLAATYEQYF; CDR3nt: TGTGCCAGCAGCGAAACAGGACTAGCGGCTACCTACGAGCAGTACTTC
abundance: -; j_gene: TRBJ2-3; d_gene: TRBD1; v_gene: TRBV5-1; CDR3aa: CASSSGTGLDTQYF; CDR3nt: TGCGCCAGCAGCTCGGGGACAGGGTTAGATACGCAGTATTTT
abundance: -; j_gene: TRBJ2-7; d_gene: TRBD1; v_gene: TRBV6-5; CDR3aa: CASSFGQGAPYEQYF; CDR3nt: TGTGCCAGCAGTTTCGGACAGGGGGCTCCCTACGAGCAGTACTTC
abundance: -; j_gene: TRBJ2-5; d_gene: -; v_gene: TRBV7-6; CDR3aa: CAGGRGPSETQYF; CDR3nt: TGTGCCGGGGGCAGGGGTCCCTCAGAGACCCAGTACTTC
abundance: -; j_gene: TRBJ2-5; d_gene: -; v_gene: TRBV5-4; CDR3aa: CASSFGRLPGETQYF; CDR3nt: TGTGCCAGCAGCTTTGGCAGGCTCCCTGGGGAGACCCAGTACTTC
abundance: few; j_gene: TRBJ2-3; d_gene: -; v_gene: TRBV4-2; CDR3aa: CASSQDFVSTDTQYF; CDR3nt: TGTGCCAGCAGCCAAGATTTCGTGAGCACAGATACGCAGTATTTT
abundance: -; j_gene: TRBJ2-7; d_gene: -; v_gene: TRBV19; CDR3aa: CASSIAVQVHYEQYF; CDR3nt: TGTGCCAGTAGTATAGCCGTACAGGTCCACTACGAGCAGTACTTC
abundance: once; j_gene: TRBJ1-1; d_gene: TRBD1; v_gene: TRBV28; CDR3aa: CASSPRQGLLERAFF; CDR3nt: TGTGCCAGCAGTCCCCGACAGGGGCTGCTTGAGAGAGCTTTCTTT
abundance: -; j_gene: TRBJ2-3; d_gene: TRBD2; v_gene: TRBV29-1; CDR3aa: CSVDPAGVLGTDTQYF; CDR3nt: TGCAGCGTTGATCCGGCGGGGGTTTTGGGCACAGATACGCAGTATTTT
abundance: -; j_gene: TRBJ2-2; d_gene: -; v_gene: TRBV29-1; CDR3aa: CSVDRPPVFRGSTGELFF; CDR3nt: TGCAGCGTTGATCGTCCCCCAGTGTTTCGGGGTAGCACCGGGGAGCTGTTTTTT
abundance: -; j_gene: TRBJ1-4; d_gene: -; v_gene: TRBV5-1; CDR3aa: CASSLEGVRGEKLFF; CDR3nt: TGCGCCAGCAGCTTGGAGGGCGTCCGGGGAGAAAAACTGTTTTTT
abundance: -; j_gene: TRBJ1-1; d_gene: -; v_gene: TRBV6-1; CDR3aa: CASSENKARRNEAFF; CDR3nt: TGTGCCAGCAGTGAAAATAAGGCCAGGAGGAATGAAGCTTTCTTT
abundance: -; j_gene: TRBJ1-3; d_gene: -; v_gene: TRBV18; CDR3aa: CASSPPSSLNSGNTIYF; CDR3nt: TGTGCCAGCTCACCACCATCTAGCTTAAACTCTGGAAACACCATATATTTT
abundance: -; j_gene: TRBJ1-4; d_gene: -; v_gene: TRBV29-1; CDR3aa: CSVGTTNEKLFF; CDR3nt: TGCAGCGTCGGGACAACTAATGAAAAACTGTTTTTT
abundance: -; j_gene: TRBJ2-3; d_gene: -; v_gene: TRBV15; CDR3aa: CATSSRLSTDTQYF; CDR3nt: TGTGCCACCAGCAGTCGACTAAGCACAGATACGCAGTATTTT
abundance: -; j_gene: TRBJ1-4; d_gene: -; v_gene: TRBV7-2; CDR3aa: CASSLRGKGEKLFF; CDR3nt: TGTGCCAGCAGCTTAAGGGGGAAGGGCGAAAAACTGTTTTTT
abundance: -; j_gene: TRBJ1-3; d_gene: TRBD1; v_gene: TRBV30; CDR3aa: CACQGVSGNTIYF; CDR3nt: TGTGCCTGCCAGGGGGTTTCTGGAAACACCATATATTTT
abundance: -; j_gene: TRBJ2-5; d_gene: TRBD2; v_gene: TRBV7-8; CDR3aa: CASSSLGTSEAETQYF; CDR3nt: TGTGCCAGCAGCTCCCTAGGGACTAGCGAAGCAGAGACCCAGTACTTC
abundance: -; j_gene: TRBJ2-1; d_gene: TRBD2; v_gene: TRBV11-2; CDR3aa: CASSPTSGRSDNEQFF; CDR3nt: TGTGCCAGCAGCCCGACTAGCGGGAGATCTGACAATGAGCAGTTCTTC
abundance: -; j_gene: TRBJ1-1; d_gene: TRBD1; v_gene: TRBV7-9; CDR3aa: CASSPQGGANTEAFF; CDR3nt: TGTGCCAGCAGCCCACAAGGGGGCGCGAACACTGAAGCTTTCTTT
abundance: -; j_gene: TRBJ2-1; d_gene: -; v_gene: TRBV6-6; CDR3aa: CASSYSGRSSGNEQFF; CDR3nt: TGTGCCAGCAGTTACTCAGGGAGGTCTTCGGGCAATGAGCAGTTCTTC
abundance: -; j_gene: TRBJ1-5; d_gene: -; v_gene: TRBV18; CDR3aa: CASSWESGFGQPQHF; CDR3nt: TGTGCCAGCTCATGGGAATCAGGGTTTGGTCAGCCCCAGCATTTT
abundance: -; j_gene: TRBJ1-1; d_gene: -; v_gene: TRBV7-9; CDR3aa: CASTPQNTEAFF; CDR3nt: TGTGCCAGCACCCCCCAGAACACTGAAGCTTTCTTT
abundance: once; j_gene: TRBJ2-1; d_gene: TRBD2; v_gene: TRBV10-3; CDR3aa: CAISEPTRGDEQFF; CDR3nt: TGTGCCATCAGTGAGCCGACTCGGGGGGATGAGCAGTTCTTC
abundance: -; j_gene: TRBJ2-3; d_gene: -; v_gene: TRBV19; CDR3aa: CASSEGRDTQYF; CDR3nt: TGTGCCAGTAGTGAGGGCAGGGATACGCAGTATTTT
abundance: -; j_gene: TRBJ1-4; d_gene: -; v_gene: TRBV15; CDR3aa: CATSRDSGTVKLFF; CDR3nt: TGTGCCACCAGCAGAGATTCCGGAACAGTAAAACTGTTTTTT
abundance: few; j_gene: TRBJ1-5; d_gene: TRBD1; v_gene: TRBV2; CDR3aa: CASDRGPGLGPQHF; CDR3nt: TGTGCCAGCGACAGGGGGCCCGGATTGGGGCCCCAGCATTTT
abundance: -; j_gene: TRBJ2-5; d_gene: -; v_gene: TRBV19; CDR3aa: CASSARTGRGKGETQYF; CDR3nt: TGTGCCAGTAGTGCCAGGACAGGGAGGGGGAAAGGGGAGACCCAGTACTTC
abundance: -; j_gene: TRBJ2-5; d_gene: -; v_gene: TRBV11-3; CDR3aa: CASSLNSQETQYF; CDR3nt: TGTGCCAGCAGCTTAAACAGCCAAGAGACCCAGTACTTC
abundance: -; j_gene: TRBJ1-1; d_gene: -; v_gene: TRBV28; CDR3aa: CASSLGVGQNTEAFF; CDR3nt: TGTGCCAGCAGTTTAGGTGTAGGACAGAACACTGAAGCTTTCTTT
abundance: once; j_gene: TRBJ1-1; d_gene: TRBD1; v_gene: TRBV6-6; CDR3aa: CASSYQAGGSVTEAFF; CDR3nt: TGTGCCAGCAGTTACCAGGCAGGGGGCTCGGTTACTGAAGCTTTCTTT
abundance: -; j_gene: TRBJ2-4; d_gene: TRBD1; v_gene: TRBV27; CDR3aa: CASSAGQGGMDIQYF; CDR3nt: TGTGCCAGCAGTGCGGGACAGGGGGGAATGGACATTCAGTACTTC